One sample yielded the 9 T cell receptor beta chains listed below, sequenced in a study of blood T cell repertoires in COVID-19. Data came from immunoSEQ multiplex PCR; TCRdb stores just in-frame clones and leaves some out. The sample lists roughly 27,000 clones, 90% occurring once. Sample: peripheral blood. These receptors were obtained from a woman aged 55-69 years with active COVID-19.

V gene TRBV5-1 combines with J gene TRBJ2-1, with D uncertain. The germline V gene has CDR1 SGHRS and CDR2 YFSETQ. This CDR3 is 12 amino acids long. With 4 bases removed from V and 5 bases from J, the gap between germline ends came to 7 bases. In nucleotides, the CDR3 is TGCGCCAGCAGCCCCCAGGACAATGAGCAGTTCTTC. This gives the protein CASSPQDNEQFF.

The chain uses TRBV9 and TRBJ2-5; D ambiguous. The germline V and J ends were trimmed by 1 base and 5 bases, with 12 bases remaining between them. CDR3 length equals 14 residues. Germline CDR1 SGDLS, CDR2 YYNGEE. The CDR3 DNA reads TGTGCCAGCAGCGTATTTCCGTACGGGGAGACCCAGTACTTC. This sequence encodes CASSVFPYGETQYF.

The J gene is TRBJ1-2, the V gene TRBV10-3, with D perhaps TRBD1 (5 bases). CDR1 and CDR2 (germline): ENHRY, SYGVKD. The CDR3 contains 14 residues. Trimming stripped 4 bases from V and 3 bases from J, with 12 bases between. CDR3 nucleotide sequence: TGTGCCATCAGTGCCAGAGGAGGGGACTATGGCTACACCTTC. Protein product: CAISARGGDYGYTF.

The chain employs TRBV7-2 and TRBJ1-1; no definite D call. Germline assignment: CDR1 SGHTA and CDR2 FQGNSA. The V gene lost 3 bases and the J gene lost 3 bases, with 11 bases spanning the gap. This CDR3 spans 14 amino acids. CDR3 residues: CASSFVSGDTEAFF. The CDR3 DNA reads TGTGCCAGCAGCTTTGTTTCCGGGGACACTGAAGCTTTCTTT.

The V call is TRBV5-1, the J call TRBJ1-4; D uncertain. The length of the CDR3 is 15 residues. CDR1 and CDR2 (germline): SGHRS, YFSETQ. V was pared by 7 bases and J by 0 bases, with 13 bases between. The CDR3 DNA is TGCGCCAGCGCAAAACGCGAGGCAACTAATGAAAAACTGTTTTTT. Its translation is CASAKREATNEKLFF. Complete variable domain (other parts from reference TRBV5-1 and TRBJ1-4): KAGVTQTPRYLIKTRGQQVTLSCSPISGHRSVSWYQQTPGQGLQFLFEYFSETQRNKGNFPGRFSGRQFSNSRSEMNVSTLELGDSALYLCASAKREATNEKLFFGSGTQLSVL.

The V gene is TRBV7-9, the J gene TRBJ2-2; D is undetermined. V was shortened by 2 bases and J by 2 bases, with 9 bases between the two germline ends. Per germline, CDR1 SEHNR and CDR2 FQNEAQ (reference sequence). The CDR3 is made up of 15 amino acids. The DNA of the CDR3 is TGTGCCAGCAGCTTACTGTCGGGTAACACCGGGGAGCTGTTTTTT. It is translated as CASSLLSGNTGELFF.

This clone was picked up a small number of times. The V and J genes are TRBV3-1 (or the pseudogene TRBV3-2) and TRBJ1-6; D gene ambiguous. The CDR3 length is 13 residues. Germline-derived CDR1 and CDR2 are LGHDT and YNNKEL (reference sequence). V was cut by 4 bases and J by 11 bases, with 12 bases left in between. In DNA form, the CDR3 reads TGTGCCAGCAGCCTCGACATAAACCCACCCCTCCACTTT. Translating gives CASSLDINPPLHF.

This clone was seen only once. V and J are TRBV7-2 and TRBJ2-2; TRBD1 is a possible D gene (6 bases). CDR3 length equals 14 residues. CDR1 and CDR2 (germline): SGHTA, FQGNSA. Trimming took 1 base from V and 4 from J, leaving 7 bases between them. The CDR3 DNA reads TGTGCCAGCAGCTTAGGAGGGGGCACCGGGGAGCTGTTTTTT. It codes for CASSLGGGTGELFF.

This chain links TRBV5-1 with TRBJ1-2; 7 nucleotides align to TRBD1. The CDR3 has 14 amino acids. V shed 3 bases, J shed 2 bases, and the junction held 4 bases outside the gene matches. CDR1 is SGHRS and CDR2 is YFSETQ in the germline V gene. The CDR3 coding sequence is TGCGCCAGCAGCTCGGGGGACAGAAACTATGGCTACACCTTC. This codes for CASSSGDRNYGYTF. Looking up the rest from reference TRBV5-1 and TRBJ1-2 gives the full variable domain: KAGVTQTPRYLIKTRGQQVTLSCSPISGHRSVSWYQQTPGQGLQFLFEYFSETQRNKGNFPGRFSGRQFSNSRSEMNVSTLELGDSALYLCASSSGDRNYGYTFGSGTRLTVV.